The T cell receptor (beta chain) described here comes from a study of OX40 agonist ivuxolimab in advanced cancers. As for the study in general: Patients received intravenous ivuxolimab every 2 weeks at 0.01 to 10 mg/kg.

As to this clone: Its antigen is currently unknown.

Produced via immunoSEQ multiplex PCR; TCRdb's table is partial and in-frame only. The sample comprises 50,000 to 70,000 clones, approximately 85% of which are singletons, and 11% rests with the top ten. Trimming took 1 base from V and 7 from J, leaving 11 bases between them. Germline V gives CDR1 PRHDT, CDR2 FYEKMQ (reference sequence). The CDR3 is made up of 13 amino acids. General observations from the study: CD8+ T cells (on average) carried more expanded clones than CD4+ T cells. There were also nonresponders showing low normalized T-cell clonal expansion.

Blood was sampled at baseline, cycle 4 day 1, and cycle 7 day 1. The source material was CD4+ or CD8+ T cells sorted from blood, sampled in a trial of the OX40 agonist ivuxolimab. J is TRBJ2-7 and V is TRBV13, with TRBD1 as a possible D gene (6 bases). This sequence was found in an adult with an advanced solid tumor such as melanoma, head and neck, liver or kidney cancer. CDR3: CASSLEGEREQYF. The CDR3, as DNA: TGTGCCAGCAGCTTAGAGGGGGAGCGGGAGCAGTACTTC.